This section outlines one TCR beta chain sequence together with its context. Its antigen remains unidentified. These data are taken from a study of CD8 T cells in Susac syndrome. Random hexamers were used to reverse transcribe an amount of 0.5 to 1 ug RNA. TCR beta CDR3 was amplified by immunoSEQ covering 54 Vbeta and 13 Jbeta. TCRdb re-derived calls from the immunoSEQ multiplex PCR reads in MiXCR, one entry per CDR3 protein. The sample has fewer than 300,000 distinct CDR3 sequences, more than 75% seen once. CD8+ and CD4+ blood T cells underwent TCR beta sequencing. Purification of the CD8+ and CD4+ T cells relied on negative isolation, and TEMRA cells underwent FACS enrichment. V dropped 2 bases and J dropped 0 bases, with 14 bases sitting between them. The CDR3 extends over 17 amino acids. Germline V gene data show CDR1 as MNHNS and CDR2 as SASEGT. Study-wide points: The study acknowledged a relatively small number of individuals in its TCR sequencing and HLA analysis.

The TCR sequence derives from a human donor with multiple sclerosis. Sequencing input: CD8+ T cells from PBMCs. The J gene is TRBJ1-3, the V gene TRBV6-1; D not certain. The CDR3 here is CASSEWAASLSGNTIYF. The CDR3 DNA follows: TGTGCCAGCAGTGAATGGGCAGCCTCCCTCTCTGGAAACACCATATATTTT.